This T cell receptor beta chain was captured in a study of blood T cell repertoires in COVID-19 (dated by TCRdb to about 2020). For the study in its entirety: Samples covering the acute and convalescent phases of COVID-19 were provided by collaborators in the United States, Italy and Spain. The material from the prospective study consisted of cDNA or gDNA derived from T cells, B-cell-depleted T cells, or PBMCs. Subjects who had been exposed to COVID-19, were actively infected with it, or had recovered from it provided the deeply sampled blood TCRbeta repertoires that made up the dataset. A freely available public database, intended as a resource for researchers studying the immune response to SARS-CoV-2, is where the repertoires were released. The samples were drawn from two sources: the first 160 participants of the ongoing ImmuneRACE study, and over 1,000 subjects contributed by 6 global collaborators. Nearly every sample came with metadata listing a de-identified subject ID, COVID-19 status, age in years and sex. Where available, HLA class I and class II types were obtained from metadata supplied by the sample provider rather than from assay-based typing.

The study at large found these results: How much clinical and demographic metadata was included differed by source and by participant, and the metadata was provided uncurated.

In the prospective study, participants were roughly 18 to 90 years old, resided in about two dozen geographic areas of the United States, and were enrolled through a virtual design. Cohort assignment in the prospective study relied on participant-reported clinical history from a screening survey and a study questionnaire. Recovered participants in ImmuneRACE Cohort 3 were defined by two consecutive negative NP/OP PCR tests, clearance by a healthcare professional, or resolution of symptoms. In the prospective study, whole blood, serum and a nasopharyngeal or oropharyngeal swab were collected from each participant by mobile phlebotomists. Over a roughly 2-month period, participants in the prospective study had the option of providing additional blood draws and questionnaires. Before DNA extraction, prospective study blood samples were shipped either frozen or at room temperature. Comment on this clone: No cognate antigen has been identified for it. The input lacks base qualities; no much larger clone sits a single base away.

TCRbeta CDR3 regions were amplified from genomic DNA by means of the immunoSEQ Assay, a bias-controlled multiplex PCR. The study's processing was this. The number of nucleated cells in each sample was estimated from the amplification of reference gene primers within the assay. To quantify the absolute abundance of each unique TCRbeta CDR3 rearrangement, sequence reads were collapsed and filtered. For each sample, productive Simpson clonality was calculated as the square root of Simpson's diversity index across productive rearrangements. Here the immuneACCESS table is served through TCRdb, limited to in-frame sequences with V and J called. Missing clones are a known gap in these copies; in checked studies unresolved V genes cover under half, and the rest lacks a known reason. V and J calls and clone size are copied from that table; D and trimming were computed from the DNA. This sample lists some 490,000 clones; around nine tenths were detected once. In total, the top ten clones hold more than 7.5% of the sample.

The cysteine opens and the phenylalanine closes a CDR3 of 15 amino acids. Left in the record is the CDR3 DNA by itself, 45 bases read in frame from the first base. For CDR1 and CDR2, the germline V gene lists KGHSH and LQKENI. The V end loses 1 base and the J end loses 4 bases, and a stretch of 11 bases separates them. Recombination connected TRBV18 to TRBJ1-5; tentative D gene TRBD1, with 6 bases matching. This receptor was obtained from an older woman who had recovered from COVID-19. Sequences were obtained from PBMCs or T cells enriched from blood (not recorded which). The CDR3 amino acid sequence is: CASSPLGQRNQPQHF. Here is the DNA: TGTGCCAGCTCACCACTCGGACAGAGGAATCAGCCCCAGCATTTT.